Here is one T cell receptor (beta chain) with its context. Its antigen remains unknown. The data derive from a study of cytomegalovirus exposure and HLA in healthy donors. Study-level points and caveats: In an earlier analysis, productive rearrangement rates for most beta V segments clustered near 87% or 30%. A later analysis linked some 17,000 TCR beta sequences to HLA alleles at 0.05 false discovery rate. Researchers reported in a later analysis that a missense DCLRE1C variant was tied to TCR beta V- and J-gene trimming.

Germline V CDR1 and CDR2: SGDLS, YYNGEE. This CDR3 region has 15 residues. V was shortened by 4 bases and J by 0 bases, with 11 bases between the two germline ends. The PCR employed 60 Vbeta primers together with 13 Jbeta primers. Sequenced by immunoSEQ multiplex PCR; TCRdb stores in-frame clones only, minus some. The sample gives roughly 130,000 clones, 75% to 85% of which show up once; 2.5% to 3% is in the top ten. Participants comprised healthy donors of bone marrow. The rearrangement uses TRBV9 and TRBJ1-3; D remains unclear. The sequencing sample was made of PBMCs. The receptor comes from a woman aged 18-30 years in good health and CMV-seropositive. The CDR3 sequence: CASSPTVASGNTIYF. For the CDR3, the DNA is TGTGCCAGCAGCCCTACAGTTGCCTCTGGAAACACCATATATTTT.